Here is one TCR beta chain with its context. Antigen: not known. This record belongs to a study of cytomegalovirus exposure and HLA in healthy donors. Study-level results: Available immune exposure information covered CMV serostatus only. A list of 150 to 200 TCR beta chains associated with cytomegalovirus was given.

This CDR3 region has 16 residues. Trimming stripped 4 bases from V and 5 bases from J, with 15 bases between. Germline V CDR1 and CDR2: SNHLY, FYNNEI. With 60 Vbeta and 13 Jbeta primers, the PCR was carried out. Method: immunoSEQ multiplex PCR; TCRdb's copy keeps in-frame clones and lacks some. The repertoire table contains approximately 190,000 clones. The sequence was collected from a boy aged 10-17 years in good health and CMV-seronegative. Sample: PBMCs. This chain uses TRBV2 with TRBJ1-6; D might be TRBD1 (5 bases). Here the CDR3 reads CASSVRGGRDNSPLHF. The CDR3 DNA reads TGTGCCAGCAGTGTAAGGGGTGGGAGGGATAATTCACCCCTCCACTTT. The full variable domain, its missing parts supplied by reference TRBV2 and TRBJ1-6, is EPEVTQTPSHQVTQMGQEVILRCVPISNHLYFYWYRQILGQKVEFLVSFYNNEISEKSEIFDDQFSVERPDGSNFTLKIRSTKLEDSAMYFCASSVRGGRDNSPLHFGNGTRLTVT.